The entry below gives a single T cell receptor (beta chain) sequence along with its context. The junction shows a germline mismatch at one end, possibly a read error. Under the authors' procedure: Nucleated cell number was recorded as an estimate derived from reference gene primer amplification. TCRdb's copy holds only in-frame clones and misses some; the assay was immunoSEQ multiplex PCR. V and J calls and clone size are those listed in that table; D and trimming were worked out from the DNA. The sample shows about 150,000 clones, more than 70% of them seen only once. This sample was taken from a study of blood T cell repertoires in COVID-19. Study-level information: The United States, Italy and Spain were the sources of the acute and convalescent COVID-19 samples. Sources were T cells, B-cell-depleted T cells, or PBMCs; the material itself was cDNA or gDNA.

The V gene's germline CDR1 is SSHAT and CDR2 FNYEAQ (reference sequence). The CDR3 runs 16 residues. Source material: peripheral blood. J is TRBJ2-2 and V is TRBV7-7; the match to TRBD1 covers 12 bases. The receptor was isolated from a man between 18 and 35 years old with active or convalescent COVID-19. As DNA, the CDR3 is TGTGCTAGCAGCTTCGGGACAGGGGGCAACACCGGGGAGCTGTTTTTT. Translation gives CASSFGTGGNTGELFF.